This TCR beta chain was recovered during a study of blood T cell repertoires in COVID-19. For the study at large: Some COVID-19 samples were acute and others convalescent; all came from the United States, Italy and Spain.

The repertoire was sequenced with immunoSEQ multiplex PCR; TCRdb's copy has only in-frame clones and lacks some. Among about 180,000 clones listed, about 83% were seen once. This CDR3 is built from 14 residues. Per the germline V gene, CDR1 is MNHEY and CDR2 is SMNVEV (reference sequence). V lost 9 bases, J lost 4 bases, and 19 bases lay in between. The chain combines TRBV27 with TRBJ2-7; D perhaps matches TRBD1 (6 bases). Sequencing was done on a sample of peripheral blood. This TCR derives from a human donor in a cohort sampled during active COVID-19. This CDR3 is CASKGDNRKYEQYF. The CDR3, as DNA: TGTGCCAGTAAAGGGGACAACCGAAAATACGAGCAGTACTTC.